The clone carrying this T cell receptor beta chain was picked up many times. Its cognate antigen is unknown. The entry originates in a study of Graves' ophthalmopathy and Graves' hyperthyroidism. In the study overall: Investigators collected peripheral blood at initial diagnosis, before any treatment was given.

The study's findings and limits: Using 13 signatures, a model distinguished ophthalmopathy from stable hyperthyroidism, reaching about 90% sensitivity and approximately 80% specificity. At just over 70% sensitivity and approximately 78% specificity, the model predicted progression of the ophthalmopathy.

Ineligible for inclusion were patients with other autoimmune diseases, uncontrolled infections, pregnancy or lactation. The authors amplified TCR beta CDR3 regions, and they did so from RNA transcripts for repertoire sequencing. HTBI primers served in a first-round RT-PCR, which a second-round multiplex PCR followed. TCRdb passed the multiplex PCR reads through MiXCR, listing each CDR3 protein once. The sample shows roughly 500,000 distinct CDR3 sequences, approximately 15% of them seen only once. Trimming pared 6 bases from V and 5 bases from J, leaving 17 bases between. The CDR3 runs to 14 residues. Germline values: CDR1 MNHNS, CDR2 SASEGT.

The rearrangement links TRBV6-1 to TRBJ2-7; the D is unclear. The receptor's source is a woman in her twenties or thirties with Graves' ophthalmopathy. What was sequenced was blood. The CDR3 protein is CASSSERDIDEQYV. Here the CDR3 DNA reads TGTGCCAGCAGCTCAGAAAGGGATATCGACGAGCAGTACGTC.